The 14 T cell receptor beta chains below all came from one sample that was sequenced in a study of identical twins (dated by TCRdb to 2016 to 2017). The library relied on 5' RACE. Sequencing was performed on an Illumina HiSeq 2000. Clones were called with MiXCR by TCRdb after fastp trimmed the public reads at Q25, and only in-frame beta chains were retained. All rows with the same CDR3 protein become a single entry with the most common DNA and genes. In this sample the table shows 450,000 or so distinct CDR3 sequences, 12% to 15% of which occur a single time. Around 0.52% of the sample is in the top ten clones. The same specimen was also included in a second study, on yellow fever vaccine responses in identical twins.

The source material was CD4+ T cells sorted from blood. All receptors come from a woman aged 18-29 years in good health.

The table lists this clonotype with a few counts. The chain employs TRBV18 and TRBJ2-7; D uncertain. Germline values: CDR1 KGHSH, CDR2 LQKENI. The CDR3 is 15 amino acids. Trimming removed 2 bases from V and 0 bases from J, with 11 bases in between. CDR3 residues: CASSPSPADSYEQYF. CDR3 nucleotides: TGTGCCAGCTCACCATCTCCGGCCGACTCCTACGAGCAGTACTTC.

Many counts were recorded for this clonotype. The V and J genes are TRBV29-1 and TRBJ2-7, with D hard to call. Trimming cost V 6 bases and J 1 base, with 19 bases left between them. The CDR3 is 15 residues long. CDR1 and CDR2 from the germline V gene are SQVTM and ANQGSEA. The CDR3 DNA reads as TGCAGCGTCCGCCCCGCCAGCGCTACATCCTACGAGCAGTACTTC. Amino acid sequence: CSVRPASATSYEQYF.

The chain links TRBV7-2 to TRBJ1-6, with D possibly TRBD1 on 6 matching bases. Trimming pared 5 bases from V and 6 bases from J, leaving 14 bases between. CDR1 is SGHTA and CDR2 is FQGNSA in the germline V gene. CDR3 length equals 15 residues. The chain's CDR3 is CASSLSTGSNSPLHF. CDR3 DNA: TGTGCCAGCAGCCTGTCGACAGGATCTAATTCACCCCTCCACTTT.

J is TRBJ2-2 and V is TRBV12-3 or TRBV12-4; TRBD1 might be the D (5 bases). The CDR3 spans 15 residues. The V and J ends lost 7 bases and 3 bases respectively, with 15 bases between them. CDR3 in DNA: TGTGCCAGCACCCCCAGGGTTGCTTACACCGGGGAGCTGTTTTTT. Translating gives CASTPRVAYTGELFF.

The chain links TRBV7-9 to TRBJ2-1; a possible D gene is TRBD2 (6 bases). V lost 3 bases and J 9 bases, leaving 15 bases between the germline ends. Germline assignment: CDR1 SEHNR and CDR2 FQNEAQ (reference sequence). The CDR3 contains 14 residues. For the CDR3, the DNA is TGTGCCAGCAGCTTGAGCGGGCTCACCGGTGAGCAGTTCTTC. Protein product: CASSLSGLTGEQFF. Filled out from reference TRBV7-9 and TRBJ2-1, the complete variable domain reads DTGVSQNPRHKITKRGQNVTFRCDPISEHNRLYWYRQTLGQGPEFLTYFQNEAQLEKSRLLSDRFSAERPKGSFSTLEIQRTEQGDSAMYLCASSLSGLTGEQFFGPGTRLTVL.

This clonotype was detected a few times. V is TRBV20-1 and J is TRBJ2-5, with 13 bases that match TRBD2. V lost 6 bases and J lost 5; bases outside the gene matches: 15. The CDR3 spans 17 residues. The V gene's germline CDR1 is DFQATT and CDR2 SNEGSKA (reference sequence). The CDR3 here is CSAPGGLAGTPWETQYF. The DNA of the CDR3 is TGCAGTGCCCCCGGGGGACTAGCGGGGACGCCTTGGGAGACCCAGTACTTC.

This clonotype was picked up many times. The chain recombines TRBV20-1 with TRBJ2-2; D is uncertain. The V end was cut by 6 bases, the J end by 4 bases, with 9 bases between. This CDR3 spans 12 amino acids. Germline CDR1 DFQATT, CDR2 SNEGSKA (reference sequence). The CDR3: CSANDLTGELFF. CDR3 coding DNA: TGCAGTGCCAATGACCTCACCGGGGAGCTGTTTTTT.

The chain combines TRBV11-2 with TRBJ2-7, with a tentative D call TRBD1 (8 bases). Looked up from germline, CDR1 is SGHAT and CDR2 is FQNNGV. The ends were cut back, 2 bases at V and 1 base at J, with 21 bases in the middle. The CDR3 is 18 residues long. CDR3 bases: TGTGCCAGCAGCTTACTATCGTGGGGGGGACAGGAATCCTACGAGCAGTACTTC. It encodes CASSLLSWGGQESYEQYF. Drawing the rest from reference TRBV11-2 and TRBJ2-7, the complete variable domain is EAGVAQSPRYKIIEKRQSVAFWCNPISGHATLYWYQQILGQGPKLLIQFQNNGVVDDSQLPKDRFSAERLKGVDSTLKIQPAKLEDSAVYLCASSLLSWGGQESYEQYFGPGTRLTVT.

The sample holds a few counts of this clonotype. The chain is built from TRBV19 and TRBJ2-3; 11 nucleotides agree with TRBD1. Germline V lookup: CDR1 LNHDA, CDR2 SQIVND (reference sequence). V trimming: 5 bases; J trimming: 6 bases; junction bases outside the gene matches: 7. CDR3 length equals 15 residues. DNA for the CDR3: TGTGCCAGTAGTCCCCGGGACAGGGGGGCCGATACGCAGTATTTT. It yields the protein CASSPRDRGADTQYF.

This sequence joins TRBV20-1 and TRBJ2-3; D may be TRBD2 (6 bases). CDR3 length equals 14 residues. V gave up 3 bases and J gave up 2 bases, with 12 bases separating them. In germline, CDR1 is DFQATT, CDR2 SNEGSKA (reference sequence). CDR3 region: CSASKAGHTDTQYF. Written as DNA, the CDR3 is TGCAGTGCTAGTAAGGCGGGGCACACAGATACGCAGTATTTT.

The V call is TRBV5-1, the J call TRBJ2-5, with D unclear. This CDR3 contains 15 residues. V was cut by 0 bases and J by 8 bases, with 17 bases left in between. Germline assignment: CDR1 SGHRS and CDR2 YFSETQ. The CDR3 DNA is TGCGCCAGCAGCTTGGCCCCGGACCCCTTCTTTACCCAGTACTTC. Translation gives CASSLAPDPFFTQYF.

This chain links TRBV7-2 with TRBJ2-1; tentatively, D is TRBD2 (7 bases). Germline V gene lookup returns CDR1 SGHTA and CDR2 FQGNSA. The ends were cut back, 7 bases at V and 7 bases at J, with 14 bases in the middle. The CDR3 consists of 13 residues. The CDR3: CASNRGASNEQFF. The CDR3 DNA follows: TGTGCCAGCAACCGGGGGGCTAGTAATGAGCAGTTCTTC.

The CDR3 sequence: CAISASRTRTDTQYF. The CDR3 DNA sequence: TGTGCCATCAGTGCGTCCCGGACCCGCACAGATACGCAGTATTTT. The chain links TRBV10-3 to TRBJ2-3, with D uncertain. V was cut by 4 bases and J by 1 base, with 12 bases left in between. CDR1 ENHRY and CDR2 SYGVKD come from the germline V gene. The CDR3 totals 15 residues.

This clonotype occurred a few times. This chain links TRBV10-3 with TRBJ2-3; tentatively, D is TRBD2 (7 bases). CDR1 ENHRY and CDR2 SYGVKD come from the germline V gene. V was shortened by 2 bases and J by 4 bases, with 13 bases between the two germline ends. CDR3 length: 15 residues. The chain's CDR3 is CAISEGRGPSDTQYF. DNA for the CDR3: TGTGCCATCAGTGAGGGGCGGGGGCCTTCAGATACGCAGTATTTT.